The 15 T cell receptor beta chains reported below all come from one sample, sequenced in a study of regulatory T cells in long-lasting Graves disease (dated by TCRdb to about 2021). The time point label, as the study defines it: persistent/refractory GD, antithyroid drugs over 5 years with positive TRAb. RNA was extracted from PBMCs in TRIzol for both TCR sequencing and RNA sequencing. Libraries were constructed by multiplex PCR. The reads were generated on an Illumina HiSeq 4000. To build TCR beta libraries, CDR3 regions were amplified by Arm-PCR using iRepertoire HTBI primers. The public sequencing data were trimmed at Q25 with fastp and processed into clonotypes with MiXCR by TCRdb, which kept only in-frame beta chains. Each entry is one CDR3 protein sequence, shown with its most common DNA and genes. This sample comprises about 420,000 distinct CDR3 sequences, around 22% of them detected only once. The ten largest clonotypes hold around 26% of the sample.

The specimen comprised peripheral blood mononuclear cells (PBMCs), sampled when the disease was refractory, from a patient treated with antithyroid drugs. Source of these receptors: a female donor with Graves disease.

The table lists this clonotype with many counts. The gene calls are TRBV6-1 and TRBJ2-4, with 11 positions matching TRBD1. The germline V gene encodes CDR1 MNHNS and CDR2 SASEGT. The junction had 9 bases not matched to a gene; V was cut back by 5 bases and J by 6 bases. This CDR3 spans 16 amino acids. DNA for the CDR3: TGTGCCAGCAGTCTCGGCGGCGGACAGGGGGCAAACATTCAGTACTTC. It translates to CASSLGGGQGANIQYF.

V is TRBV7-2 and J is TRBJ2-2; 14 bases line up with TRBD2. The CDR3 extends over 18 amino acids. Germline lookup yields CDR1 SGHTA and CDR2 FQGNSA. The ends lost 3 bases at V and 7 bases at J; junction bases unmatched: 10. CDR3 bases: TGTGCCAGCAGCTTGTCCGGGACTAGCGGGAGATTGGGCGGGGAGCTGTTTTTT. Amino acids: CASSLSGTSGRLGGELFF.

This clonotype was seen many times. V usage is TRBV2 and J usage is TRBJ2-5, with D perhaps TRBD2 (5 bases). Germline lookup yields CDR1 SNHLY and CDR2 FYNNEI. V was cut by 1 base and J by 5 bases, with 8 bases left in between. The CDR3 consists of 13 residues. CDR3 in amino acids: CASSEDRRETQYF. The CDR3 DNA reads as TGTGCCAGCAGTGAAGATAGGAGGGAGACCCAGTACTTC.

Ten or more counts support this clonotype. The chain has TRBV7-2 and TRBJ2-7; D is unresolved. V dropped 3 bases and J dropped 4 bases, with 16 bases sitting between them. Germline V gene lookup returns CDR1 SGHTA and CDR2 FQGNSA. There are 15 residues in the CDR3. In DNA, the CDR3 is TGTGCCAGCAGCTTGCGACCGGCACCTCAATACGAGCAGTACTTC. Translated: CASSLRPAPQYEQYF.

The gene calls are TRBV11-3 and TRBJ2-1, with a weak D call TRBD2 (6 bases). The ends were cut back, 5 bases at V and 5 bases at J, with 16 bases in the middle. The CDR3 runs to 15 residues. Per germline, CDR1 SGHNT and CDR2 YENEEA. The CDR3 region is CASSATRGTDNEQFF. The CDR3, as DNA: TGTGCCAGCAGCGCGACTCGGGGGACGGACAATGAGCAGTTCTTC.

This clonotype was observed many times. V and J are TRBV6-5 and TRBJ2-2; D might be TRBD2 (5 bases). Trimming shortened V by 0 bases and J by 7 bases, and 15 bases separated the two germline ends. The CDR3 runs 16 residues. Per the germline V gene, CDR1 is MNHEY and CDR2 is SVGAGI. CDR3: CASSYSTFGVGGELFF. CDR3 DNA sequence: TGTGCCAGCAGTTACTCGACCTTCGGGGTAGGCGGGGAGCTGTTTTTT.

This clonotype was seen at least ten times. The V gene is TRBV18, the J gene TRBJ2-5; 8 bases match TRBD1. The CDR3 loop spans 14 amino acids. Germline V gene data show CDR1 as KGHSH and CDR2 as LQKENI. Trimming took 6 bases from V and 0 from J; bases not matched to a gene: 3. The CDR3 protein is CASSQGANQETQYF. CDR3 in DNA: TGTGCCAGCTCGCAGGGGGCGAACCAAGAGACCCAGTACTTC.

This clonotype was seen repeatedly, ten times or more. The gene calls are TRBV20-1 and TRBJ2-7; possible D gene TRBD1, 6 bases. Germline assignment: CDR1 DFQATT and CDR2 SNEGSKA (reference sequence). Trimming stripped 5 bases from V and 4 bases from J, with 12 bases between. The CDR3 is 12 amino acids. The CDR3: CSAQGQSYEQYF. DNA for the CDR3: TGCAGTGCTCAAGGACAGTCGTACGAGCAGTACTTC.

This clonotype appeared a few times. V usage is TRBV4-2 and J usage is TRBJ2-7; D is uncertain. The CDR3 extends over 13 amino acids. The germline CDR1 and CDR2 sequences are LGHNA and YNFKEQ. Deletions cut 5 bases from V and 2 bases from J, with 10 bases between. Here the CDR3 reads CASSEPGTYEQYF. The DNA for the CDR3 is TGTGCCAGCAGCGAGCCAGGAACCTACGAGCAGTACTTC.

This clonotype was recorded only once. This clone may be a read error of a much larger clone one base away. The rearrangement links TRBV6-1 to TRBJ2-7, with 8 nucleotides matching TRBD2. This CDR3 region has 13 residues. Per germline, CDR1 MNHNS and CDR2 SASEGT. Trimming cost V 9 bases and J 4 bases; bases outside gene matches: 8. The CDR3 bases are TGTGCCAGTGGGAGGCAGCGGGGGTACGAGCAGTACTTC. Translation: CASGRQRGYEQYF.

Ten or more counts support this clonotype. The rearrangement links TRBV28 to TRBJ2-2; D is unresolved. V was pared by 1 base and J by 8 bases, with 5 bases between. Germline V CDR1 and CDR2: MDHEN, SYDVKM. CDR3 size: 12 residues. The CDR3 nucleotides are TGTGCCAGCAGTTTATATGGAGGGGAGCTGTTTTTT. As protein: CASSLYGGELFF. Supplemented by reference TRBV28 and TRBJ2-2, the full variable domain reads DVKVTQSSRYLVKRTGEKVFLECVQDMDHENMFWYRQDPGLGLRLIYFSYDVKMKEKGDIPEGYSVSREKKERFSLILESASTNQTSMYLCASSLYGGELFFGEGSRLTVL.

This clonotype was picked up many times. The rearrangement links TRBV2 to TRBJ1-2; TRBD1 might be the D (6 bases). The germline gives CDR1 SNHLY, CDR2 FYNNEI. This CDR3 comprises 15 residues. Between the trimmed V and J ends, which lost 7 bases and 1 base, there was a span of 16 bases. CDR3 nucleotide sequence: TGTGCCAGCATACCCTCCACAGGGAGTAACTATGGCTACACCTTC. Translated: CASIPSTGSNYGYTF.

This clonotype came up many times. This sequence joins TRBV10-3 and TRBJ1-2; 8 nucleotides match TRBD1. The V and J ends lost 6 bases and 2 bases, in that order; junction bases with no gene match: 2. The CDR3 length is 13 residues. The germline gives CDR1 ENHRY, CDR2 SYGVKD. Here the CDR3 DNA reads TGTGCCATCAGCCGACAGGGGAACTATGGCTACACCTTC. Its translation is CAISRQGNYGYTF.

CDR3 in DNA: TGTGCCAGCAGGAGGACAGCCGATAGCAATCAGCCCCAGCATTTT. Amino acids: CASRRTADSNQPQHF. The chain carries TRBV12-3 or TRBV12-4 and TRBJ1-5; D might be TRBD1 (6 bases). CDR3 length: 15 residues. The V end was cut by 6 bases, the J end by 0 bases, with 12 bases between.

The chain links TRBV29-1 to TRBJ2-7; D is possibly TRBD1 or TRBD2 (5 bases each). V gave up 1 base and J gave up 1 base, with 17 bases separating them. CDR3 length equals 16 residues. CDR1 is SQVTM, CDR2 ANQGSEA, per germline. CDR3 protein: CSVEGHGQGPSYEQYF. CDR3 DNA: TGCAGCGTTGAAGGTCATGGGCAGGGACCTTCCTACGAGCAGTACTTC.